These 23 T cell receptor beta chains were all obtained from the same sample, sequenced in a study of post-analysis software for immune sequencing data (dated by TCRdb to the mid-2010s). Study-level results and caveats: A handful of TRBV segments, including TRBV5-6, TRBV5-1 and TRBV20-1, were significantly more frequent in patients than controls.

These TCRs' antigens remain unknown. Libraries were made using PCR. For sequencing, an Illumina HiSeq 2500 was employed. To reduce PCR and sequencing biases, unique molecular identifiers were built into the TCR beta cDNA libraries. The raw public reads went through TCRdb reprocessing: fastp at Q25, MiXCR clone calling, in-frame beta chains kept. Every distinct CDR3 protein forms one entry, paired with its most common genes and DNA. The sample has 650,000 to 850,000 distinct CDR3 sequences on record, roughly 50% of them singletons. Roughly 4.9% of the sample rests with the top ten. Sequenced material: blood. These receptors were taken from a girl aged 5-17 years with multiple sclerosis.

This clonotype was seen a few times. The chain joins TRBV27 to TRBJ1-4; a possible D gene is TRBD1 (5 bases). The V end lost 5 bases, the J end lost 6 bases, and 19 bases lay between the germline ends. The CDR3 consists of 16 residues. Germline CDR1 is MNHEY and CDR2 is SMNVEV (reference sequence). CDR3 loop: CASSRTRDRGHEKLFF. CDR3 DNA sequence: TGTGCCAGCAGTCGTACCCGGGACCGCGGACATGAAAAACTGTTTTTT.

The rearrangement links TRBV7-2 to TRBJ2-7; perhaps TRBD2 as D (6 bases). Deletions cut 4 bases from V and 4 bases from J, with 23 bases between. CDR1 SGHTA and CDR2 FQGNSA come from the germline V gene. The CDR3 runs 17 residues. The CDR3 region has the DNA TGTGCCAGCAGCTCAGTACCGGGCTCGCCCGGGGGATACGAGCAGTACTTC. It yields the protein CASSSVPGSPGGYEQYF.

The rearrangement links TRBV7-9 to TRBJ2-5; possibly TRBD2 for D (5 bases). Germline CDR1 SEHNR, CDR2 FQNEAQ (reference sequence). With 7 bases removed from V and 5 bases from J, the gap between germline ends came to 17 bases. The length of the CDR3 is 14 residues. The CDR3 region is CASKEDDPKETQYF. As DNA, the CDR3 is TGTGCCAGCAAGGAGGATGACCCCAAGGAGACCCAGTACTTC.

The sample holds a few counts of this clonotype. CDR3 amino acids: CSASDRGGYGYTF. CDR3 in DNA: TGCAGTGCTAGTGACAGGGGCGGCTATGGCTACACCTTC. The genes are TRBV20-1 and TRBJ1-2; 8 bases agree with TRBD1. V was clipped by 3 bases and J by 4 bases; unmatched bases: 4. The CDR3 is made up of 13 amino acids. Germline V gene sequence: CDR1 DFQATT, CDR2 SNEGSKA (reference sequence).

V is TRBV21-1 and J is TRBJ2-7; no check of the table's D call, TRBD2, against the DNA was made. TRBV21-1 is termed a pseudogene. The CDR3 covers 17 residues. Here the CDR3 DNA reads TGTGCCAGCAGCACAATACCCGGGACTAGCGGACCCTACGAGCAGTACTTC. Protein product: CASSTIPGTSGPYEQYF.

This clonotype appeared a few times. The chain couples TRBV7-2 to TRBJ2-5; 7 nucleotides align to TRBD2. The end of the DNA fits TRBJ2-7 better, so the J call may be wrong. This CDR3 is 15 amino acids long. Germline CDR1 reads SGHTA; CDR2 reads FQGNSA. CDR3: CASRPSAGAVNEQYF. The CDR3 DNA is TGTGCCAGCAGACCATCGGCGGGAGCCGTCAACGAGCAGTACTTC.

This chain connects TRBV9 to TRBJ2-3; 8 nucleotides agree with TRBD2. CDR3 length: 15 amino acids. Germline V CDR1 and CDR2: SGDLS, YYNGEE. The V and J ends lost 0 bases and 6 bases, in that order; junction bases with no gene match: 6. DNA for the CDR3: TGTGCCAGCAGCGTAGTAAGCGGGAGCGGTGATACGCAGTATTTT. Residues: CASSVVSGSGDTQYF.

The chain is built from TRBV29-1 and TRBJ1-1; possibly TRBD1 for D (5 bases). The CDR3 is made up of 14 amino acids. V lost 4 bases to trimming and J lost 2 bases, with 14 bases between them. Germline loops: CDR1 SQVTM, CDR2 ANQGSEA. This CDR3 is CSVGRDGPNTEAFF. The CDR3 DNA reads TGCAGCGTTGGGCGGGACGGTCCTAACACTGAAGCTTTCTTT.

V is TRBV6-5 and J is TRBJ2-7; tentative D call: TRBD1 (5 bases). CDR1 is MNHEY, CDR2 SVGAGI, per germline. Trimming took 0 bases from V and 4 from J, leaving 13 bases between them. There are 15 residues in the CDR3. The CDR3 DNA is TGTGCCAGCAGTTACTCGCCAGGGTGGAAGTACGAGCAGTACTTC. Its translation: CASSYSPGWKYEQYF.

This clonotype came up a few times. This chain joins TRBV10-3 and TRBJ1-2; D unclear. V was trimmed by 2 bases and J by 3 bases, leaving 10 bases between them. The CDR3 has 14 residues. Germline V gives CDR1 ENHRY, CDR2 SYGVKD. DNA of the CDR3: TGTGCCATCAGTGAGGGGGTCTCCCACTATGGCTACACCTTC. This translates into CAISEGVSHYGYTF.

The chain employs TRBV20-1 and TRBJ2-1; 10 bases map to TRBD2. V shed 6 bases and J 9 bases; nucleotides not matched to a gene: 14. Germline values: CDR1 DFQATT, CDR2 SNEGSKA (reference sequence). The CDR3 extends over 15 amino acids. CDR3 DNA sequence: TGCAGTGCCACATGGCGGCCTAGCGGGAGACTTGAGCAGTTCTTC. Its translation is CSATWRPSGRLEQFF.

The chain joins TRBV20-1 to TRBJ2-1, with 7 bases fitting TRBD1. CDR1 is DFQATT, CDR2 SNEGSKA, per germline (reference sequence). The CDR3 length is 14 residues. Trimming at V came to 1 base and at J to 7 bases, leaving 7 bases not matched to a gene. In nucleotides, the CDR3 is TGCAGTGCTAGAGTGCCGGGACAGATAAATGAGCAGTTCTTC. Encoded protein: CSARVPGQINEQFF.

V is TRBV7-6 and J is TRBJ2-3, with 15 bases that match TRBD2. The V gene's germline CDR1 is SGHVS and CDR2 FNYEAQ. The J segment lost 6 bases and the V segment lost 5 bases, leaving 6 bases of the junction unmatched. This CDR3 spans 16 amino acids. DNA for the CDR3: TGTGCCAGCAGCCCCGTCGGACTAGCGGGGGGGGATACGCAGTATTTT. Encoded protein: CASSPVGLAGGDTQYF.

The table lists this clonotype with a few counts. The gene calls are TRBV20-1 and TRBJ2-4, with D maybe TRBD1 (6 bases). Judging by the DNA end, TRBJ2-5 fits better; the J call may be wrong. CDR3 length: 13 residues. Per germline, CDR1 DFQATT and CDR2 SNEGSKA (reference sequence). The CDR3 DNA reads as TGCAGTGCTAGTGGCAGGGGCAGGGAGACCCAGTACTTC. It codes for CSASGRGRETQYF.

The gene calls are TRBV20-1 and TRBJ1-1; D not resolved. CDR1 and CDR2 (germline): DFQATT, SNEGSKA (reference sequence). This CDR3 is 13 amino acids long. Trimming took off 6 bases at V and 1 base at J, with 12 bases between the two ends. The CDR3 reads CSAHKRGNTEAFF. As DNA, the CDR3 is TGCAGTGCCCATAAACGGGGGAACACTGAAGCTTTCTTT.

J is TRBJ2-3 and V is TRBV12-3 or TRBV12-4; 10 bases align to TRBD1. CDR3 length equals 16 residues. V lost 3 bases and J lost 4; bases outside the gene matches: 7. This CDR3 reads CASSFPTGTGADTQYF. DNA for the CDR3: TGTGCCAGCAGTTTCCCCACCGGGACAGGGGCAGATACGCAGTATTTT.

The chain links TRBV7-2 to TRBJ2-7, with 10 nucleotides matching TRBD2. Germline V gives CDR1 SGHTA, CDR2 FQGNSA. The CDR3 is made up of 17 amino acids. V lost 4 bases to trimming and J lost 0 bases; unmatched junction nucleotides: 9. The CDR3 DNA reads TGTGCCAGCAGCTCCCCTCTAGCGGGAGACGTCTCCTACGAGCAGTACTTC. It translates to CASSSPLAGDVSYEQYF.

V and J are TRBV27 and TRBJ2-5; D may be TRBD1 (5 bases). TRBJ2-4 explains the end of the DNA better; the J call may be wrong. The CDR3 sequence is 14 residues long. Germline CDR1 and CDR2: MNHEY and SMNVEV (reference sequence). The CDR3 here is CASSPFPGSDIQYF. The CDR3 DNA reads as TGTGCCAGCAGTCCGTTCCCAGGGTCGGACATTCAGTACTTC.

This clonotype was picked up a small number of times. The chain recombines TRBV4-1 with TRBJ2-5; D might be TRBD2 (5 bases). Germline-derived CDR1 and CDR2 are MGHRA and YSYEKL. The V end lost 0 bases, the J end lost 5 bases, and 7 bases lay between the germline ends. This CDR3 is 13 amino acids long. The DNA for the CDR3 is TGCGCCAGCAGCCAAGACCCGGGGGAGACCCAGTACTTC. Translated: CASSQDPGETQYF.

The rearrangement uses TRBV6-5 and TRBJ1-2, with a tentative D call TRBD1 (5 bases). V gave up 2 bases and J gave up 3 bases, with 13 bases separating them. The CDR3 sequence is 15 residues long. The germline V gene encodes CDR1 MNHEY and CDR2 SVGAGI. The CDR3 protein is CASSYGGKSDYGYTF. As DNA, the CDR3 is TGTGCCAGCAGTTACGGGGGGAAATCCGACTATGGCTACACCTTC.

The chain recombines TRBV29-1 with TRBJ2-1, with D possibly being TRBD2 (6 bases). CDR1 and CDR2 (germline): SQVTM, ANQGSEA. The CDR3 is 19 amino acids. V was shortened by 1 base and J by 2 bases, with 24 bases between the two germline ends. The DNA for the CDR3 is TGCAGCGTTGAAGCCCCCGTAGCAGTAGGAGGGCCTCCCTACAATGAGCAGTTCTTC. Amino acids: CSVEAPVAVGGPPYNEQFF.

The V gene is TRBV24-1, the J gene TRBJ2-4; weak D call: TRBD2 (6 bases). The J call may be mistaken, given a closer DNA end match to TRBJ2-5. The CDR3 spans 16 residues. CDR1 and CDR2 from the germline V gene are KGHDR and SFDVKD. CDR3 nucleotides: TGTGCCACCAGTGATTTGGCAGCGGAGGGAGGAGAGACCCAGTACTTC. Protein sequence: CATSDLAAEGGETQYF.

V and J are TRBV6-2 or TRBV6-3 and TRBJ2-4, with 10 positions matching TRBD2. The last part of the DNA fits TRBJ2-7 better; the J call may be wrong. This CDR3 spans 15 amino acids. Germline assignment: CDR1 MNHEY and CDR2 SVGEGT. CDR3 in DNA: TGTGCCAGCAGTTATACTAGCGGGGACTACTACGAGCAGTACTTC. Its translation: CASSYTSGDYYEQYF.